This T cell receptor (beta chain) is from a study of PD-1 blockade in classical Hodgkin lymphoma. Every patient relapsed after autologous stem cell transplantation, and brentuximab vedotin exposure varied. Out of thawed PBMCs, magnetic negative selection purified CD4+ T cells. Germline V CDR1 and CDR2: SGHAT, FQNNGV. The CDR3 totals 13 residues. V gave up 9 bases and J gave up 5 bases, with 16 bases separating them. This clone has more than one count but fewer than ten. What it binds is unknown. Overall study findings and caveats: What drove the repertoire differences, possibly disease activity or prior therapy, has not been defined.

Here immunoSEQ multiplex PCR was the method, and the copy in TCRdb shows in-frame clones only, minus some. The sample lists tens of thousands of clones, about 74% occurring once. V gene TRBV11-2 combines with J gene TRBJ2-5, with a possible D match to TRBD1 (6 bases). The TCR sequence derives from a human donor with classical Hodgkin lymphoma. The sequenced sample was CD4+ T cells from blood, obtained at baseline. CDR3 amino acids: CASTGKVAETQYF. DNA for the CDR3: TGTGCCAGTACAGGGAAGGTCGCGGAGACCCAGTACTTC.